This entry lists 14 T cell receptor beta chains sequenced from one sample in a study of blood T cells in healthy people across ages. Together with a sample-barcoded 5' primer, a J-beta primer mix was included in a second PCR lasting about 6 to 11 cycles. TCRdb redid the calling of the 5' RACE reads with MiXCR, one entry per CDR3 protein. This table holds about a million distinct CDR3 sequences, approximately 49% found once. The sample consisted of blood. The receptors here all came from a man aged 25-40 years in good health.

The CDR3 reads CASSLEVAGSSTDTQYF. As DNA, the CDR3 is TGCGCCAGCAGCTTGGAAGTCGCAGGGTCTAGCACAGATACGCAGTATTTT. The chain has TRBV5-1 and TRBJ2-3, with D possibly being TRBD1 (5 bases). This CDR3 is 17 amino acids long. Germline loops: CDR1 SGHRS, CDR2 YFSETQ. Trimming left V 0 bases short and J 0 bases short, with 14 bases between.

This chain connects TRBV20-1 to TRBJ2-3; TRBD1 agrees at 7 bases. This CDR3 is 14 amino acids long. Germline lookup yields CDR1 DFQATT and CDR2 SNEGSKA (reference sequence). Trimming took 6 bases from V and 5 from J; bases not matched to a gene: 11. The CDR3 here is CSALQPQGIDTQYF. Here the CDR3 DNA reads TGCAGTGCACTTCAGCCACAGGGGATAGATACGCAGTATTTT.

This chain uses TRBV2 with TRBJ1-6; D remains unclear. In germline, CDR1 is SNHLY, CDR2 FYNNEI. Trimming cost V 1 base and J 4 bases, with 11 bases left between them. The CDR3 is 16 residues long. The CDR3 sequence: CASSEDSHAYNSPLHF. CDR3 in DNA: TGTGCCAGCAGTGAAGACTCACACGCATATAATTCACCCCTCCACTTT.

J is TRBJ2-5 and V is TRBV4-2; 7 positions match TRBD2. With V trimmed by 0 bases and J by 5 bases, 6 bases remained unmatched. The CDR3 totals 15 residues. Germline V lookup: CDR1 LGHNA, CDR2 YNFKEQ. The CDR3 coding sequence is TGTGCCAGCAGCCAAGATCCGACTAGCCAGGAGACCCAGTACTTC. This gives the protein CASSQDPTSQETQYF.

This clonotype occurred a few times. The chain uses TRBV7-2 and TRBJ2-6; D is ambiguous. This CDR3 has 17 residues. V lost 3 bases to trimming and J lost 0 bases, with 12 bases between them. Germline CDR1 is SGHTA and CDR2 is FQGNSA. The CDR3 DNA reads TGTGCCAGCAGCTTCCCCGGCTTCCGCTCTGGGGCCAACGTCCTGACTTTC. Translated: CASSFPGFRSGANVLTF.

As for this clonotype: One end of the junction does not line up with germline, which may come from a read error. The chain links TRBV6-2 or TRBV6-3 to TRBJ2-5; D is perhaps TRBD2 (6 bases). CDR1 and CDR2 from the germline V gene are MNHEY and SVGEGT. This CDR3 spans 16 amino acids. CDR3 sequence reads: CASSYSRDSHQEIQYF. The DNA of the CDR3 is TGTGCCAGCAGTTACTCGAGGGACTCTCACCAAGAGATCCAGTACTTC.

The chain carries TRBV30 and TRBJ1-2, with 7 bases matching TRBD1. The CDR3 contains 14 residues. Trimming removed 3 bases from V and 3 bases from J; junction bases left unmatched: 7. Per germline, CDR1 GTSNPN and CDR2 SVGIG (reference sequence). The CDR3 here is CAWRETGLDYGYTF. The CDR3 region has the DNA TGTGCCTGGAGAGAGACAGGGTTGGACTATGGCTACACCTTC.

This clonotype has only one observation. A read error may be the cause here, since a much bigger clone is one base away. CDR3 DNA sequence: TGTGCCAGCGCGGCCGGGGCTAGCGGGCGTTACAATGAGCAGTACTTC. Its protein is CASAAGASGRYNEQYF. V and J are TRBV6-2 or TRBV6-3 and TRBJ2-1, with 8 positions matching TRBD2. The J call may be in error: the DNA end matches TRBJ2-7 better. The CDR3 is 16 amino acids. Germline loops: CDR1 MNHEY, CDR2 SVGEGT.

The CDR3 loop is CASSEGTLASQDEQFF. The CDR3 DNA is TGTGCCAGCAGTGAAGGGACACTAGCATCCCAAGATGAGCAGTTCTTC. The chain recombines TRBV6-1 with TRBJ2-1; the D gene is possibly TRBD2 (6 bases). The CDR3 spans 16 residues. Trimming removed 1 base from V and 8 bases from J, with 18 bases in between. Germline V lookup: CDR1 MNHNS, CDR2 SASEGT.

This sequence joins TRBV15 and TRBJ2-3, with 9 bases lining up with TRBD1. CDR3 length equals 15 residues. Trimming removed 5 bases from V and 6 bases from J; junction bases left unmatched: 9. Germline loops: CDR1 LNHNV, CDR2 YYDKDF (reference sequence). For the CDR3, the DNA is TGTGCCACCAGCGCCCGGGACAGGGCGGCGGATACGCAGTATTTT. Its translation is CATSARDRAADTQYF.

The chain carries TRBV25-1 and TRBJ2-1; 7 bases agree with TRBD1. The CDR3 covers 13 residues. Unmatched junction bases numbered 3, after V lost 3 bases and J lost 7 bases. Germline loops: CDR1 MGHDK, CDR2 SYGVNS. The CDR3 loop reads CASSDVRGNEQFF. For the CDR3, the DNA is TGTGCCAGCAGTGACGTCAGGGGGAATGAGCAGTTCTTC.

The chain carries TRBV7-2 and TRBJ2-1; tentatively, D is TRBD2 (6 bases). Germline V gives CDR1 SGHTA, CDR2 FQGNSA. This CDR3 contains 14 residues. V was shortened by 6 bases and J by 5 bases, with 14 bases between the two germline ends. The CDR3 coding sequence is TGTGCCAGCAGTTGGGTAGCGGACAACAATGAGCAGTTCTTC. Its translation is CASSWVADNNEQFF.

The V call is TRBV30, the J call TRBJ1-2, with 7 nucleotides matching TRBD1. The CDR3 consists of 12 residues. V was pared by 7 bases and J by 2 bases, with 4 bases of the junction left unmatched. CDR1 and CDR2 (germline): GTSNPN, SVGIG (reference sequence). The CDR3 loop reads CASYRGNYGYTF. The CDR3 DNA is TGTGCCTCATACAGGGGCAACTATGGCTACACCTTC.

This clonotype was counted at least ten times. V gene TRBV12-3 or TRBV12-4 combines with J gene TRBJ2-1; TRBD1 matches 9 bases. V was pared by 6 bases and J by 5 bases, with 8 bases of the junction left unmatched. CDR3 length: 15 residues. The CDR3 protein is CASRPGTGYHNEQFF. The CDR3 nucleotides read TGTGCCAGCAGACCCGGGACAGGGTACCACAATGAGCAGTTCTTC.